The entry that follows covers one TCR beta chain sequence. Its antigen remains unidentified. It has no much larger one-base neighbor in the sample; base qualities were not kept. In the prospective study, participants were roughly 18 to 89 years old, resided in 24 geographic areas of the United States, and were enrolled through a virtual design. In the prospective study, participants were assigned to cohorts based on the clinical history participants reported in a screening survey and a study questionnaire. For ImmuneRACE Cohort 3, a participant was defined as recovered based on two consecutive negative NP/OP PCR tests, clearance by a healthcare professional, or resolution of symptoms. In the prospective study, mobile phlebotomists collected whole blood, serum and a nasopharyngeal or oropharyngeal swab from each participant. Prospective study participants could optionally give additional blood draws and questionnaires over a roughly two-month period. Blood samples from the prospective study were shipped frozen or at room temperature prior to DNA extraction.

This sample was taken from a study of blood T cell repertoires in COVID-19 (dated by TCRdb to 2018 to 2021). Turning to the overall study: Collaborator samples came from the United States, Italy and Spain and covered acute and convalescent phases of COVID-19. The material from the prospective study consisted of cDNA or gDNA derived from T cells, B-cell-depleted T cells, or PBMCs. Deeply sampled blood TCRbeta repertoires from subjects exposed to, actively infected with, or recovered from COVID-19 were included in the dataset. The repertoires were made available in a free public database intended to serve as a resource for research on the immune response to SARS-CoV-2. The samples were drawn from the first 160 participants of the ongoing ImmuneRACE study and from 1,200 or so subjects provided by 6 global collaborators. A de-identified subject ID, COVID-19 status, age in years and sex were almost always included in the sample metadata. Where available, HLA class I and class II types were obtained from metadata supplied by the sample provider rather than from assay-based typing.

TCRbeta CDR3 regions were amplified from genomic DNA by means of the immunoSEQ Assay, a bias-controlled multiplex PCR. The paper's processing steps were these. Nucleated cell counts per sample were estimated from amplification of reference gene primers within the assay. To quantify the absolute abundance of each unique TCRbeta CDR3 rearrangement, sequence reads were collapsed and filtered. For each sample, productive Simpson clonality was calculated by taking the square root of Simpson's diversity index across productive rearrangements. This immuneACCESS table, as held by TCRdb, lists in-frame sequences with V and J called but not all clones. Of the missing ones, under half trace to an unresolved V gene in checked studies; the others have no known cause. D and trimming were read from the DNA, whereas the V and J calls and clone size are those reported in that table. The sample table contains about 250,000 clones; only one count was recorded for just over 85% of them. Clones ranked in the top ten supply less than 2% of the sample.

V is clipped by 2 bases and J by 0 bases, and the sequence between their germline boundaries is 11 bases long. From its cysteine to its phenylalanine, the CDR3 spans 15 amino acids. CDR3 DNA only is kept here, 45 bases in frame from base 1. CDR1 MNHNS and CDR2 SASEGT are derived from the germline V gene. Results and caveats for the whole study, not just this receptor: How much clinical and demographic metadata was included differed by source and by participant, and the metadata was provided uncurated.

In this chain, TRBV6-1 is recombined with TRBJ2-7, with no confident D gene call. Sequenced: PBMCs or T cells enriched from blood (not recorded which). This clonotype was obtained from a man aged 35-49 years who had recovered from COVID-19. Here the CDR3 is given as CASSENLLSSYEQYF. The nucleotide sequence reads TGTGCCAGCAGTGAAAACCTCCTAAGCTCCTACGAGCAGTACTTC.